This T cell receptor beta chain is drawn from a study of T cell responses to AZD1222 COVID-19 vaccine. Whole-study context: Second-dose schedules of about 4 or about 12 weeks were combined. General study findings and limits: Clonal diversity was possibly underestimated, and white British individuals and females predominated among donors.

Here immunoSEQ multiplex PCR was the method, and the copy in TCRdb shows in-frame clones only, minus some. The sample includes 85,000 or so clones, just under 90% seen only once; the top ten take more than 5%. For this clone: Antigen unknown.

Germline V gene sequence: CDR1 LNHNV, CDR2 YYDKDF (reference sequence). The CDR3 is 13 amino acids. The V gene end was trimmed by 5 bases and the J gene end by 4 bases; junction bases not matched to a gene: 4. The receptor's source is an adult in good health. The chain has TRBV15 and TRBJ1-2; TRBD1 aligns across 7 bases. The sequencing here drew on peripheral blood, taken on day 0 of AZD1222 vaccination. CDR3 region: CATSLRGGYGYTF. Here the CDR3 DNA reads TGTGCCACCAGCCTCAGGGGGGGCTATGGCTACACCTTC.